This record concerns one TCR beta chain sequence. The sample holds other DNA sequences that translate to the same CDR3. Germline values: CDR1 SGHNT, CDR2 YYREEE (reference sequence). CDR3 size: 15 residues. V dropped 3 bases and J dropped 3; count of bases not matched to a gene: 4. The source of the sample is a study of blood T cell repertoires in COVID-19. The assay was immunoSEQ multiplex PCR, and TCRdb's table has in-frame clones only and misses some. In the table there are 85,000 to 110,000 clones, approximately 89% of which are singletons. This sequence originates from a woman at least 80 years old in a cohort sampled during active COVID-19. What was sequenced was peripheral blood. This chain connects TRBV5-4 to TRBJ2-7; the match to TRBD2 covers 12 bases. As DNA, the CDR3 is TGTGCCAGCAGCTCACGACTAGCGGGGGTCTACGAGCAGTACTTC. As protein: CASSSRLAGVYEQYF.